This T cell receptor (beta chain) was documented in a study of shared clonotypes between healthy human individuals. Produced via immunoSEQ multiplex PCR; TCRdb's table is partial and in-frame only. Among over 2 million clones, 92% were seen once, and the ten largest hold approximately 0.4%. Remarks on this clone: Its antigen is still unknown. Other nucleotide sequences in the sample specify the same CDR3.

Points from the study as a whole: Sampling used blood alone; tissue repertoires probably differ.

This receptor was obtained from a man younger than 30 in good health. Some clones in this sample may be carry-over from other donors' samples. Sequences were obtained from naive CD4+ T cells from PBMCs. The subset is: CD45RA+ positively selected.

This CDR3 reads CASSLDLSSYNEQFF. The CDR3 DNA sequence: TGCGCCAGCAGCTTGGACCTGAGCTCCTACAATGAGCAGTTCTTC. The chain combines TRBV5-1 with TRBJ2-1, with D unresolved. This CDR3 spans 15 amino acids. The germline V gene encodes CDR1 SGHRS and CDR2 YFSETQ. Between the trimmed V and J ends, which lost 0 bases and 0 bases, there was a span of 7 bases.